This TCR beta chain was captured by sequencing in a study of Graves' ophthalmopathy and Graves' hyperthyroidism. Whole-study context: Peripheral blood was gathered at first diagnosis, ahead of any treatment whatsoever. Study-level findings and limits: Stable hyperthyroidism and ophthalmopathy were told apart by a 13-signature model, which achieved less than 90% sensitivity and just over 80% specificity.

Hyperthyroidism in these 18- to 65-year-old patients was newly diagnosed, lasting under 2 months. Reliance was placed on clinical symptoms, serum thyroxine, TRAb, thyroid ultrasound and orbital computed tomography for diagnosis. This clonotype was seen repeatedly, ten times or more. Its antigen is still unknown. Germline-derived CDR1 and CDR2 are MNHNS and SASEGT. V gave up 0 bases and J gave up 5 bases, with 10 bases separating them. The CDR3 extends over 14 amino acids. Amplification targeted the TCR beta CDR3 regions, with RNA transcripts as the source material. RT-PCR was first run with HTBI primers, then multiplex PCR in a second round. TCRdb reanalysed the multiplex PCR reads using MiXCR and keeps one entry per CDR3 protein. The data hold about 620,000 distinct CDR3 sequences, with around a fifth observed a single time.

This chain connects TRBV6-1 to TRBJ2-5; D ambiguous. The sequence was obtained from a woman aged 18 to 35 with stable Graves' hyperthyroidism. Some clones in this sample may be carry-over from other donors' samples. Sequencing input: peripheral blood. The CDR3 bases are TGTGCCAGCAGTGAAGCCCACGGCCGGGAGACCCAGTACTTC. It yields the protein CASSEAHGRETQYF.